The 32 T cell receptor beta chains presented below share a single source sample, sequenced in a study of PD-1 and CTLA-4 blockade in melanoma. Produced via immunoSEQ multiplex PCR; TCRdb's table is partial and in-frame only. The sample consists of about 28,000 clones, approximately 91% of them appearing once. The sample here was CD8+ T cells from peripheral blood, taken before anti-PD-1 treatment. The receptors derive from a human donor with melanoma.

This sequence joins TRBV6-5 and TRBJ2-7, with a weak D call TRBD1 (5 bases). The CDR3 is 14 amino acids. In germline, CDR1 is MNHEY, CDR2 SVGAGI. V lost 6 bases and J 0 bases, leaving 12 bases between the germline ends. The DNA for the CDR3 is TGTGCCAGCAGGAACAGGCAACCCTCCTACGAGCAGTACTTC. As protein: CASRNRQPSYEQYF.

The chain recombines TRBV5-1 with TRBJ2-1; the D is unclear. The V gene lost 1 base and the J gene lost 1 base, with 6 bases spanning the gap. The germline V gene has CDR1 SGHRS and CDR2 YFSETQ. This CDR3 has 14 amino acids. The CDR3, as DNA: TGCGCCAGCAGCTTGAGTGGTTCCTACAATGAGCAGTTCTTC. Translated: CASSLSGSYNEQFF. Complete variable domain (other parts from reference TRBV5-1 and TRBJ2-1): KAGVTQTPRYLIKTRGQQVTLSCSPISGHRSVSWYQQTPGQGLQFLFEYFSETQRNKGNFPGRFSGRQFSNSRSEMNVSTLELGDSALYLCASSLSGSYNEQFFGPGTRLTVL.

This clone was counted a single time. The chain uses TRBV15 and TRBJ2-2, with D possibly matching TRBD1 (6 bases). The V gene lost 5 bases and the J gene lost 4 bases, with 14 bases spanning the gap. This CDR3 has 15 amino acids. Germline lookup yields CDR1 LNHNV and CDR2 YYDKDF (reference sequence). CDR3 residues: CATSGPGVGTGELFF. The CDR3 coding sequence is TGTGCCACCAGCGGCCCAGGGGTTGGCACCGGGGAGCTGTTTTTT.

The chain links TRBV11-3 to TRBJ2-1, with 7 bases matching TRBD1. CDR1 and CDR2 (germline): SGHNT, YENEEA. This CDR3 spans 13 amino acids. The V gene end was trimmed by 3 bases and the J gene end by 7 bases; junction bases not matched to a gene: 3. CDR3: CASSFYRGNEQFF. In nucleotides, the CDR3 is TGTGCCAGCAGCTTCTACAGGGGAAATGAGCAGTTCTTC.

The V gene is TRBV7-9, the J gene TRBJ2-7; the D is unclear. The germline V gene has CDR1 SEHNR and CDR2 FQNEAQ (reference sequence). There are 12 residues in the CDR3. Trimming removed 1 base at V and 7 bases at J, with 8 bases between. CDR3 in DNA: TGTGCCAGCAGCTTAGATGCAGCTGAGCAGTACTTC. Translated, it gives CASSLDAAEQYF.

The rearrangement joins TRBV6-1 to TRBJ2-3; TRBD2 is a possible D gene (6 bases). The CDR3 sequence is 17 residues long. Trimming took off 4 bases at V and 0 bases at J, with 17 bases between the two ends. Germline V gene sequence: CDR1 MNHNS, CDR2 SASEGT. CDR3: CASSANPFGTSTDTQYF. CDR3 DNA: TGTGCCAGCAGTGCCAACCCATTCGGGACTAGCACAGATACGCAGTATTTT.

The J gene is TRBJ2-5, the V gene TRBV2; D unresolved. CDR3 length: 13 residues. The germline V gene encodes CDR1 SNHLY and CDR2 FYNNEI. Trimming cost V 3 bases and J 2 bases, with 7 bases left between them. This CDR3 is CASSDRLQETQYF. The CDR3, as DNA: TGTGCCAGCAGTGACCGCTTACAAGAGACCCAGTACTTC.

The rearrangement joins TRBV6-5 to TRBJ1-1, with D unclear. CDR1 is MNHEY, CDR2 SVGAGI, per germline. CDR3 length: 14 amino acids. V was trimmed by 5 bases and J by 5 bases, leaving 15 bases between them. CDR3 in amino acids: CASSLSWGTTEAFF. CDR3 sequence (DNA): TGTGCCAGCAGTCTGTCGTGGGGTACAACTGAAGCTTTCTTT.

CDR3 amino acids: CASSLAGGPVGTDTQYF. CDR3 DNA: TGTGCCAGCAGCTTAGCGGGAGGGCCCGTCGGCACAGATACGCAGTATTTT. The chain has TRBV7-8 and TRBJ2-3; 7 bases map to TRBD2. Trimming cost V 0 bases and J 1 base; bases outside gene matches: 7. CDR3 length: 17 amino acids. Germline CDR1 reads SGHVS; CDR2 reads FQNEAQ.

The CDR3 here is CASSSHEAFF. CDR3 bases: TGTGCCAGCAGTTCCCATGAAGCTTTCTTT. This chain uses TRBV28 with TRBJ1-1; no reliable D call. V lost 4 bases and J lost 7, with 4 bases in between. Germline values: CDR1 MDHEN, CDR2 SYDVKM. CDR3 size: 10 residues.

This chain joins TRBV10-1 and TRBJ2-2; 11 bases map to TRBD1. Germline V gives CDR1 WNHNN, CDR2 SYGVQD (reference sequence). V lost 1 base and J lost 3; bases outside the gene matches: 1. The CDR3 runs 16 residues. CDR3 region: CASSEWTGGHTGELFF. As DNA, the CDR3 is TGCGCCAGCAGTGAGTGGACAGGGGGCCACACCGGGGAGCTGTTTTTT.

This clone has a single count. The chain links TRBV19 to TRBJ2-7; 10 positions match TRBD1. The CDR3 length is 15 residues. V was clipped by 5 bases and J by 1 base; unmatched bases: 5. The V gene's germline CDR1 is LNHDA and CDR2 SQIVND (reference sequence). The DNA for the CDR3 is TGTGCCAGTAGTGTCGGGACAGGGGCTTCCTACGAGCAGTACTTC. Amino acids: CASSVGTGASYEQYF.

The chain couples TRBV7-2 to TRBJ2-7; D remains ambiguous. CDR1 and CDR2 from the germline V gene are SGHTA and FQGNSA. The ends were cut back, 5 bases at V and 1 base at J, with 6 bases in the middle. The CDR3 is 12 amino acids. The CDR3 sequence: CASSPNSYEQYF. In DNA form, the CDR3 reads TGTGCCAGCAGCCCAAATTCCTACGAGCAGTACTTC.

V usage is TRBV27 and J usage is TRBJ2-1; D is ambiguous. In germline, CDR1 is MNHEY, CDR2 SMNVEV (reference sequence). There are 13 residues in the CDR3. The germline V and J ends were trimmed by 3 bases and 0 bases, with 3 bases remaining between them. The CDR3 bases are TGTGCCAGCAGTTTGAACTCCTACAATGAGCAGTTCTTC. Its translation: CASSLNSYNEQFF.

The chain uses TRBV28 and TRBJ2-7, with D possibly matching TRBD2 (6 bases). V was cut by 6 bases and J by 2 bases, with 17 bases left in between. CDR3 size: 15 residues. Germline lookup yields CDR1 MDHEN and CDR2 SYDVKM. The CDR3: CASSTRDRETYEQYF. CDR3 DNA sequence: TGTGCCAGCAGCACAAGGGACCGGGAGACCTACGAGCAGTACTTC. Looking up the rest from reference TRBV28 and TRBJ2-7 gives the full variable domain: DVKVTQSSRYLVKRTGEKVFLECVQDMDHENMFWYRQDPGLGLRLIYFSYDVKMKEKGDIPEGYSVSREKKERFSLILESASTNQTSMYLCASSTRDRETYEQYFGPGTRLTVT.

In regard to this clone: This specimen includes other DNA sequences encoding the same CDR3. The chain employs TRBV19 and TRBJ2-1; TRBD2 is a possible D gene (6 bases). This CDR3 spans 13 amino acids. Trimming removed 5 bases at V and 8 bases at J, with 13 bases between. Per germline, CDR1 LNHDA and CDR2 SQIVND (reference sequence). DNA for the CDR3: TGTGCCAGTAGTCCGAGACGGAGGGATGAGCAGTTCTTC. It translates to CASSPRRRDEQFF. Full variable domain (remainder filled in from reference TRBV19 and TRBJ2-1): DGGITQSPKYLFRKEGQNVTLSCEQNLNHDAMYWYRQDPGQGLRLIYYSQIVNDFQKGDIAEGYSVSREKKESFPLTVTSAQKNPTAFYLCASSPRRRDEQFFGPGTRLTVL.

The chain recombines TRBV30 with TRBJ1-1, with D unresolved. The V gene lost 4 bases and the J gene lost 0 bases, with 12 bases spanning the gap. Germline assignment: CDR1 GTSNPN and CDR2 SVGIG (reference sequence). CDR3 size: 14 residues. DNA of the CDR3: TGTGCCTGGATTGGGGAGACCATGAACACTGAAGCTTTCTTT. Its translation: CAWIGETMNTEAFF.

Here the CDR3 DNA reads TGTGCCAGCAGCGTCGGGGGGAAAGAAGAGACCCAGTACTTC. This translates into CASSVGGKEETQYF. The chain joins TRBV9 to TRBJ2-5; 7 bases fit TRBD2. Germline V gene data show CDR1 as SGDLS and CDR2 as YYNGEE. V gave up 2 bases and J gave up 3 bases; unmatched junction bases: 4. The CDR3 extends over 14 amino acids.

CDR3 coding DNA: TGCGCCAGCAGCTTGGAGGGGGGACTGACTAACTATGGCTACACCTTC. Residues: CASSLEGGLTNYGYTF. The chain employs TRBV5-1 and TRBJ1-2; TRBD1 is a possible D gene (6 bases). Per the germline V gene, CDR1 is SGHRS and CDR2 is YFSETQ. Trimming removed 0 bases from V and 0 bases from J, with 12 bases in between. CDR3 length: 16 residues.

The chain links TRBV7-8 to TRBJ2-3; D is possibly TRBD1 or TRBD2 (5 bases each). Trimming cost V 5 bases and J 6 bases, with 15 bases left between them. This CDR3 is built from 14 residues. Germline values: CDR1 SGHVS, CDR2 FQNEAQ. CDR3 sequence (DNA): TGTGCCAGCAGCCTGGGACCCCGCGGGGATACGCAGTATTTT. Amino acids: CASSLGPRGDTQYF.

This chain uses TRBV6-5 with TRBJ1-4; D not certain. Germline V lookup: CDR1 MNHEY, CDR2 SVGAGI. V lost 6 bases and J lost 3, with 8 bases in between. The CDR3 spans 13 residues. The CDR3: CASSRQPNEKLFF. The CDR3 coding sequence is TGTGCCAGCAGCAGGCAGCCTAATGAAAAACTGTTTTTT.

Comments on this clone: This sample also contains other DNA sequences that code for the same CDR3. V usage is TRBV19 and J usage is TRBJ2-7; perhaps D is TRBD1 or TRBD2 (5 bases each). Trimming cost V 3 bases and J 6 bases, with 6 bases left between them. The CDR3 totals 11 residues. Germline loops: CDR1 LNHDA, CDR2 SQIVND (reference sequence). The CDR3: CASSIGGEQYF. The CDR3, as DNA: TGTGCCAGTAGTATTGGGGGCGAGCAGTACTTC.

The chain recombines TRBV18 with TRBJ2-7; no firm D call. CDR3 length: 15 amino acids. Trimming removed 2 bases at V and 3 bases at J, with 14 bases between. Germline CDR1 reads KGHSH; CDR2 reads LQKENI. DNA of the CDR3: TGTGCCAGCTCACCAGCAAGTTCTAACCTCTACGAGCAGTACTTC. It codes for CASSPASSNLYEQYF.

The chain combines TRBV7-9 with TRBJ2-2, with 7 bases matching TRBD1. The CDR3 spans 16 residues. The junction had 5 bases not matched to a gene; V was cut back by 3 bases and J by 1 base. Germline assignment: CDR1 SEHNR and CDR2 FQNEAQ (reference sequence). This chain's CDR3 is CASSFPTGVNTGELFF. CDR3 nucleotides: TGTGCCAGCAGCTTCCCCACAGGGGTGAACACCGGGGAGCTGTTTTTT.

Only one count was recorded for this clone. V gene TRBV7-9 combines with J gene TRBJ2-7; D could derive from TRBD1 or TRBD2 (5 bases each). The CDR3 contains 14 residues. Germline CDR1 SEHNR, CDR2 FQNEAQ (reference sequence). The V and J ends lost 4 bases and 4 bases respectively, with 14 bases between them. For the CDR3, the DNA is TGTGCCAGCAGCTCTACCGGGACCGCTTACGAGCAGTACTTC. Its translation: CASSSTGTAYEQYF.

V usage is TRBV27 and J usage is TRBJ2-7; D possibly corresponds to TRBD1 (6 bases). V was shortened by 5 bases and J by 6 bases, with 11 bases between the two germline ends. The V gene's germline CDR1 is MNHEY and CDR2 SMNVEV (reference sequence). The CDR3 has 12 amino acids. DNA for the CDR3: TGTGCCAGCAGTCCTTTACAGGGCGAGCAGTACTTC. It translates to CASSPLQGEQYF.

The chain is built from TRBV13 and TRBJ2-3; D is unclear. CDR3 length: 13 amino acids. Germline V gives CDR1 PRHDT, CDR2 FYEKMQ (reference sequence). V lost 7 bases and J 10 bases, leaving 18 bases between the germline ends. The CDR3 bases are TGTGCCAGCACCCCCGGGTCGGACGTAGCGCAGTATTTT. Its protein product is CASTPGSDVAQYF.

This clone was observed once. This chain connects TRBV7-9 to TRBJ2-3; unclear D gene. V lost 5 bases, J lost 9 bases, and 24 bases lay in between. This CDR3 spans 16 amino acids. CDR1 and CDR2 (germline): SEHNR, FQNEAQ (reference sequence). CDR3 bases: TGTGCCAGCAGCCGTCTTAACCTGGAGCTCGTAGGGACGCAGTATTTT. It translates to CASSRLNLELVGTQYF.

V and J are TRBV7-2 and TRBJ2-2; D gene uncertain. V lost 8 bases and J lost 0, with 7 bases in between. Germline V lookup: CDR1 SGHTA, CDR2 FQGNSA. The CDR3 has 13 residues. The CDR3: CASWASNTGELFF. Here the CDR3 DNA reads TGTGCCAGCTGGGCCTCGAACACCGGGGAGCTGTTTTTT.

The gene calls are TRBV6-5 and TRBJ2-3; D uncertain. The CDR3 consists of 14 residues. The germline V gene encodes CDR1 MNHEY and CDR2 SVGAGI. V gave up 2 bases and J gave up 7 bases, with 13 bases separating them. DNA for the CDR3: TGTGCCAGCAGTTACGTTGACTCCGAGCATACGCAGTATTTT. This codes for CASSYVDSEHTQYF.

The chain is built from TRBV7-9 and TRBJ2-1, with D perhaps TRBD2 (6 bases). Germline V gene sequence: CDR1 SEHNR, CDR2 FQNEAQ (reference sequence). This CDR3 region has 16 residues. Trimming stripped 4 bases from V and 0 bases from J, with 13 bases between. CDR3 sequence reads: CASSSQRVSSYNEQFF. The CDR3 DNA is TGTGCCAGCAGCTCCCAGCGGGTGAGCTCCTACAATGAGCAGTTCTTC.

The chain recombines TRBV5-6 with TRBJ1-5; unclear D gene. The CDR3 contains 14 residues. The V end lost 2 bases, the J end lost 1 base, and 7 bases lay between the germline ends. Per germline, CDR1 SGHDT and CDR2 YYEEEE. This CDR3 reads CASSLGRSNQPQHF. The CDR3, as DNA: TGTGCCAGCAGCTTAGGACGGAGCAATCAGCCCCAGCATTTT.